This T cell receptor (beta chain) was sequenced during a study of response to subunit inactivated influenza vaccine. Whole-study findings and limits: The authors put forward the suggestion that each seasonal influenza vaccination may bring in only a limited number of new T cells.

The CDR3 loop spans 14 amino acids. The ends were cut back, 4 bases at V and 4 bases at J, with 14 bases in the middle. Germline CDR1 MNHEY, CDR2 SVGAGI. One entry per CDR3 protein results from TCRdb running MiXCR on the RT-PCR reads. This table has approximately 530,000 distinct CDR3 sequences, roughly 13% appearing once. Concerning this clonotype: Its specificity is unknown.

Sequencing used PBMCs from blood, obtained 35 to 45 days after vaccination. This TCR was sampled from a man aged 50-60 years who received an inactivated influenza vaccine. The rearrangement joins TRBV6-5 to TRBJ2-7; D is possibly TRBD1 (5 bases). In nucleotides, the CDR3 is TGTGCCAGCAGTTCTCCCCAGCAGGGTTACGAGCAGTACTTC. It encodes CASSSPQQGYEQYF.